The 30 T cell receptor beta chains listed next were all sequenced from one sample in a study of blood T cell repertoires in COVID-19. The table came from immunoSEQ multiplex PCR; TCRdb's copy has only in-frame clones and leaves some out. The sample records 200,000 to 250,000 clones, roughly 86% being singletons. The sample comprised peripheral blood. These receptor sequences come from a man aged 55 to 70 with acute or convalescent COVID-19.

CDR3 protein: CASSTSTGYGNEKLFF. The CDR3 DNA follows: TGTGCCAGTAGTACGAGTACAGGGTACGGTAATGAAAAACTGTTTTTT. This chain links TRBV19 with TRBJ1-4; the D gene is possibly TRBD1 (6 bases). CDR3 length equals 16 residues. Per germline, CDR1 LNHDA and CDR2 SQIVND (reference sequence). Trimming took 4 bases from V and 4 from J, leaving 16 bases between them.

The chain employs TRBV30 and TRBJ1-6; D gene ambiguous. V was pared by 3 bases and J by 7 bases, with 13 bases between. The CDR3 spans 14 residues. Looked up from germline, CDR1 is GTSNPN and CDR2 is SVGIG (reference sequence). This CDR3 is CAWSAEVDNSPLHF. The DNA for the CDR3 is TGTGCCTGGAGCGCCGAGGTTGACAATTCACCCCTCCACTTT.

The V and J genes are TRBV28 and TRBJ1-4; D possibly corresponds to TRBD1 (6 bases). In germline, CDR1 is MDHEN, CDR2 SYDVKM. The CDR3 covers 14 residues. V was shortened by 2 bases and J by 8 bases, with 12 bases between the two germline ends. CDR3 sequence reads: CASSLDRGREKLFF. The CDR3 DNA reads TGTGCCAGCAGTTTAGATAGGGGGAGAGAAAAACTGTTTTTT.

CDR3 coding DNA: TGTGCCAGCAGTGCATTGACAATTCGTGATGAAAAACTGTTTTTT. Its translation: CASSALTIRDEKLFF. The chain joins TRBV28 to TRBJ1-4; the D is unclear. The length of the CDR3 is 15 residues. Germline-derived CDR1 and CDR2 are MDHEN and SYDVKM. V was trimmed by 5 bases and J by 6 bases, leaving 16 bases between them.

The chain links TRBV4-2 to TRBJ2-5; the match to TRBD2 covers 12 bases. After removal of 1 base from V and 2 bases from J, the junction contained 8 bases not matched to a gene. The germline gives CDR1 LGHNA, CDR2 YNFKEQ. This CDR3 contains 18 residues. CDR3: CASSQVLLAGGRQETQYF. Written as DNA, the CDR3 is TGTGCCAGCAGCCAAGTCCTCCTAGCGGGGGGGCGGCAAGAGACCCAGTACTTC.

The rearrangement links TRBV6-5 to TRBJ2-3; possible D gene TRBD2, 6 bases. Trimming took off 9 bases at V and 5 bases at J, with 21 bases between the two ends. Germline V lookup: CDR1 MNHEY, CDR2 SVGAGI. The CDR3 is 15 amino acids. CDR3 in amino acids: CASTKGVLEGDTQYF. The CDR3 DNA follows: TGTGCCAGTACTAAAGGAGTCCTGGAGGGAGATACGCAGTATTTT.

The V gene is TRBV19, the J gene TRBJ1-1, with 8 nucleotides matching TRBD1. CDR1 is LNHDA, CDR2 SQIVND, per germline (reference sequence). V dropped 7 bases and J dropped 0; count of bases not matched to a gene: 10. This CDR3 has 16 residues. The CDR3 protein is CASMLGQERMNTEAFF. The CDR3, as DNA: TGTGCCAGTATGTTGGGACAGGAAAGAATGAACACTGAAGCTTTCTTT. Looking up the rest from reference TRBV19 and TRBJ1-1 gives the full variable domain: DGGITQSPKYLFRKEGQNVTLSCEQNLNHDAMYWYRQDPGQGLRLIYYSQIVNDFQKGDIAEGYSVSREKKESFPLTVTSAQKNPTAFYLCASMLGQERMNTEAFFGQGTRLTVV.

The V and J genes are TRBV9 and TRBJ2-7; 14 bases are shared with TRBD2. CDR3 length: 15 residues. The trim removed 1 base at V and 6 bases at J, leaving 3 bases unmatched. Germline CDR1 and CDR2: SGDLS and YYNGEE. The CDR3 DNA follows: TGTGCCAGCAGCGTAACCGGGACTAGCGGGAGCGAGCAGTACTTC. This encodes CASSVTGTSGSEQYF. The full variable domain, completed using reference TRBV9 and TRBJ2-7, is DSGVTQTPKHLITATGQRVTLRCSPRSGDLSVYWYQQSLDQGLQFLIQYYNGEERAKGNILERFSAQQFPDLHSELNLSSLELGDSALYFCASSVTGTSGSEQYFGPGTRLTVT.

The CDR3 nucleotides read TGTGCCAGTACCCCGACAGGGGGCAATTCACCCCTCCACTTT. Amino acid sequence: CASTPTGGNSPLHF. This sequence joins TRBV19 and TRBJ1-6; 10 nucleotides agree with TRBD1. V shed 7 bases and J 7 bases; nucleotides not matched to a gene: 4. The CDR3 runs to 14 residues. Germline V CDR1 and CDR2: LNHDA, SQIVND (reference sequence).

V and J are TRBV6-2 or TRBV6-3 and TRBJ2-3, with D perhaps matching TRBD1 (6 bases). The CDR3 sequence is 16 residues long. Germline V gene data show CDR1 as MNHEY and CDR2 as SVGEGT. The germline V and J ends were trimmed by 4 bases and 1 base, with 15 bases remaining between them. CDR3 DNA sequence: TGTGCCAGCAGTTTCAGGGGTTCTAGAGGCACAGATACGCAGTATTTT. Residues: CASSFRGSRGTDTQYF.

The DNA of the CDR3 is TGTGCCAGCAGCCAGACCACAGGGGGTCACACAGATACGCAGTATTTT. This translates into CASSQTTGGHTDTQYF. J is TRBJ2-3 and V is TRBV9, with 8 bases matching TRBD1. The CDR3 has 16 amino acids. V shed 4 bases, J shed 2 bases, and the junction held 9 bases outside the gene matches. CDR1 and CDR2 from the germline V gene are SGDLS and YYNGEE. The variable domain in full, with the rest retrieved from reference TRBV9 and TRBJ2-3, is DSGVTQTPKHLITATGQRVTLRCSPRSGDLSVYWYQQSLDQGLQFLIQYYNGEERAKGNILERFSAQQFPDLHSELNLSSLELGDSALYFCASSQTTGGHTDTQYFGPGTRLTVL.

CDR3 in DNA: TGTGCCAGCAGCTTGTTAACGGGGAACACTGAAGCTTTCTTT. As protein: CASSLLTGNTEAFF. This chain joins TRBV7-9 and TRBJ1-1, with D unresolved. The CDR3 spans 14 residues. Trimming took 3 bases from V and 1 from J, leaving 9 bases between them. Per the germline V gene, CDR1 is SEHNR and CDR2 is FQNEAQ (reference sequence).

The J gene is TRBJ1-2, the V gene TRBV4-1; 7 bases agree with TRBD1. The CDR3 contains 16 residues. Germline trimming cut 0 bases from V and 5 bases from J; bases unmatched to any gene: 9. Germline V gene data show CDR1 as MGHRA and CDR2 as YSYEKL. The CDR3 protein is CASSQEVTQGPYGYTF. As DNA, the CDR3 is TGCGCCAGCAGCCAAGAAGTGACACAGGGGCCGTATGGCTACACCTTC.

The chain joins TRBV19 to TRBJ1-5; D not resolved. Trimming removed 3 bases from V and 4 bases from J, with 13 bases in between. CDR3 size: 15 residues. CDR1 is LNHDA, CDR2 SQIVND, per germline (reference sequence). In nucleotides, the CDR3 is TGTGCCAGTAGTATTACGGGTCGGGGTAATCAGCCCCAGCATTTT. As protein: CASSITGRGNQPQHF.

This chain links TRBV25-1 with TRBJ1-2; 10 bases line up with TRBD1. The junction had 9 bases not matched to a gene; V was cut back by 6 bases and J by 8 bases. Per the germline V gene, CDR1 is MGHDK and CDR2 is SYGVNS. The CDR3 runs to 14 residues. Written as DNA, the CDR3 is TGTGCCAGCAGGCAGAGACGGACAGGGGGAGGCTACACCTTC. Protein: CASRQRRTGGGYTF.

The V call is TRBV12-3 or TRBV12-4, the J call TRBJ2-5; D gene uncertain. The CDR3 loop spans 11 amino acids. The V end lost 6 bases, the J end lost 2 bases, and 4 bases lay between the germline ends. CDR3 bases: TGTGCCAGCAGAGCACAAGAGACCCAGTACTTC. Its translation is CASRAQETQYF.

The rearrangement uses TRBV19 and TRBJ1-1; tentative D call: TRBD1 (6 bases). Deletions cut 5 bases from V and 0 bases from J, with 16 bases between. CDR1 and CDR2 (germline): LNHDA, SQIVND (reference sequence). The CDR3 is made up of 16 amino acids. The CDR3 nucleotides read TGTGCCAGTAGTGGGGCAGGGGCGAACATGAACACTGAAGCTTTCTTT. Residues: CASSGAGANMNTEAFF.

The chain links TRBV7-3 to TRBJ2-1; TRBD1 might be the D (5 bases). Trimming took off 5 bases at V and 0 bases at J, with 14 bases between the two ends. Germline CDR1 and CDR2: SGHTA and FQGTGA. This CDR3 region has 16 residues. This chain's CDR3 is CASSPQGASSYNEQFF. DNA for the CDR3: TGTGCCAGCAGCCCCCAGGGCGCCAGCTCCTACAATGAGCAGTTCTTC. The full variable domain, rest sourced from reference TRBV7-3 and TRBJ2-1, is GAGVSQTPSNKVTEKGKYVELRCDPISGHTALYWYRQSLGQGPEFLIYFQGTGAADDSGLPNDRFFAVRPEGSVSTLKIQRTERGDSAVYLCASSPQGASSYNEQFFGPGTRLTVL.

This chain joins TRBV6-2 or TRBV6-3 and TRBJ2-7, with a weak D call TRBD1 (5 bases). The CDR3 has 16 residues. The germline gives CDR1 MNHEY, CDR2 SVGEGT. V was cut by 4 bases and J by 6 bases, with 22 bases left in between. CDR3 nucleotide sequence: TGTGCCAGCAGTTGGGTCGTCATCGTGGGGCGCTCCGAGCAGTACTTC. Translation: CASSWVVIVGRSEQYF.

The V and J genes are TRBV3-1 (or the pseudogene TRBV3-2) and TRBJ1-6; D possibly corresponds to TRBD1 (5 bases). Trimming took 0 bases from V and 4 from J, leaving 13 bases between them. The CDR3 consists of 17 residues. Looked up from germline, CDR1 is LGHDT and CDR2 is YNNKEL (reference sequence). CDR3 nucleotide sequence: TGTGCCAGCAGCCAAGATAGGACAAGCCCGTATAATTCACCCCTCCACTTT. Residues: CASSQDRTSPYNSPLHF.

V gene TRBV19 combines with J gene TRBJ1-5, with D possibly matching TRBD1 (6 bases). This CDR3 is built from 15 residues. Per germline, CDR1 LNHDA and CDR2 SQIVND (reference sequence). Deletions cut 4 bases from V and 2 bases from J, with 12 bases between. The CDR3 DNA sequence: TGTGCCAGTAGTACCCCCGGGACACGCAATCAGCCCCAGCATTTT. It codes for CASSTPGTRNQPQHF.

The rearrangement links TRBV4-1 to TRBJ1-6, with a weak D call TRBD1 (5 bases). The CDR3 spans 15 residues. The germline V and J ends were trimmed by 2 bases and 10 bases, with 15 bases remaining between them. Germline CDR1 MGHRA, CDR2 YSYEKL. The chain's CDR3 is CASSQKEGLYSPLHF. The CDR3 DNA reads TGCGCCAGCAGCCAAAAGGAGGGGTTGTACTCACCCCTCCACTTT.

The chain recombines TRBV3-1 (or the pseudogene TRBV3-2) with TRBJ1-6, with 10 positions matching TRBD1. CDR1 LGHDT and CDR2 YNNKEL come from the germline V gene (reference sequence). V lost 1 base and J lost 10; bases outside the gene matches: 4. The CDR3 loop spans 15 amino acids. This chain's CDR3 is CASSQAGTGESPLHF. The CDR3 DNA reads TGTGCCAGCAGCCAAGCCGGGACAGGGGAATCACCCCTCCACTTT.

This clone was seen a few times. V is TRBV4-2 and J is TRBJ2-7; 8 bases match TRBD1. The CDR3 is made up of 16 amino acids. J lost 3 bases, V lost 4 bases, and 11 bases had no gene match. The germline V gene encodes CDR1 LGHNA and CDR2 YNFKEQ. The CDR3 DNA sequence: TGTGCCAGCAGCCCGAATAGACAGGGGACGTACTACGAGCAGTACTTC. Amino acids: CASSPNRQGTYYEQYF.

This clone was counted between two and nine times. The gene calls are TRBV2 and TRBJ2-1; 11 bases align to TRBD2. This CDR3 has 15 amino acids. Per germline, CDR1 SNHLY and CDR2 FYNNEI. J was trimmed by 8 bases and V by 7 bases; bases with no gene match: 10. CDR3: CASKGLAVWRDEQFF. CDR3 coding DNA: TGTGCCAGCAAGGGACTAGCGGTTTGGCGGGATGAGCAGTTCTTC.

This clone was seen just once. V and J are TRBV9 and TRBJ1-3; no definite D call. V lost 1 base and J lost 0, with 14 bases in between. The CDR3 loop spans 17 amino acids. Germline-derived CDR1 and CDR2 are SGDLS and YYNGEE. This chain's CDR3 is CASSVSPNSFSGNTIYF. For the CDR3, the DNA is TGTGCCAGCAGCGTAAGCCCTAACAGCTTCTCTGGAAACACCATATATTTT.

The chain combines TRBV20-1 with TRBJ1-5, with 10 bases matching TRBD1. Germline-derived CDR1 and CDR2 are DFQATT and SNEGSKA (reference sequence). V was pared by 3 bases and J by 5 bases, with 4 bases of the junction left unmatched. The CDR3 runs to 14 residues. DNA of the CDR3: TGCAGTGCTAGTAGGACAGGGGGTCATCAGCCCCAGCATTTT. It encodes CSASRTGGHQPQHF.

The rearrangement links TRBV5-1 to TRBJ2-1; 8 bases are a match to TRBD2. The CDR3 contains 13 residues. Germline CDR1 reads SGHRS; CDR2 reads YFSETQ. Trimming removed 4 bases from V and 8 bases from J; junction bases left unmatched: 5. CDR3 coding DNA: TGCGCCAGCAGCGCCGGGACTAGGGATGAGCAGTTCTTC. Amino acid sequence: CASSAGTRDEQFF.

This clone has a single count. The rearrangement links TRBV6-2 or TRBV6-3 to TRBJ1-4; TRBD1 agrees at 7 bases. Germline V gives CDR1 MNHEY, CDR2 SVGEGT. The CDR3 spans 16 residues. The ends lost 2 bases at V and 0 bases at J; junction bases unmatched: 3. As DNA, the CDR3 is TGTGCCAGCAGTTACGGGACAGAAACAACTAATGAAAAACTGTTTTTT. This gives the protein CASSYGTETTNEKLFF.

J is TRBJ2-7 and V is TRBV6-1, with D possibly TRBD1 on 5 matching bases. CDR1 is MNHNS, CDR2 SASEGT, per germline. Trimming stripped 3 bases from V and 2 bases from J, with 11 bases between. The CDR3 length is 14 residues. The CDR3 DNA reads TGTGCCAGCAGTGACAGGGATGGGGCCTACGAGCAGTACTTC. Protein sequence: CASSDRDGAYEQYF.